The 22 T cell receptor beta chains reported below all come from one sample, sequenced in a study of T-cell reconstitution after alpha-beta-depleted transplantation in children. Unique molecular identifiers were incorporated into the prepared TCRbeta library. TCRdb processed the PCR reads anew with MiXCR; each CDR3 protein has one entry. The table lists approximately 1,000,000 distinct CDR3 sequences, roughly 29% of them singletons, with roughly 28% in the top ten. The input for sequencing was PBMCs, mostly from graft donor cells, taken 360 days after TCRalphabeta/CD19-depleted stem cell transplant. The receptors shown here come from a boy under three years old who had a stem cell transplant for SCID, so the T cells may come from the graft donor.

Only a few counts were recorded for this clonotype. This CDR3 reads CASSQELGRRDTQYF. In DNA, the CDR3 is TGTGCCAGCAGCCAAGAACTAGGAAGGAGGGATACGCAGTATTTT. V gene TRBV28 combines with J gene TRBJ2-3, with a tentative D call TRBD2 (5 bases). Germline V gene data show CDR1 as MDHEN and CDR2 as SYDVKM. V lost 6 bases and J 6 bases, leaving 19 bases between the germline ends. The CDR3 runs to 15 residues.

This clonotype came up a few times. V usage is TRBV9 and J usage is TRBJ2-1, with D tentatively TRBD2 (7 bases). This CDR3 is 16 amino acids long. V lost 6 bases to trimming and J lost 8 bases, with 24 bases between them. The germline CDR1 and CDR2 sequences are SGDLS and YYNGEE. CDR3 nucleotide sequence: TGTGCCAGCACAAAGAGTGCGGGGGCCCCAGGGGATGAGCAGTTCTTC. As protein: CASTKSAGAPGDEQFF. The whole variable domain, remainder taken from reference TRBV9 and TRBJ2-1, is DSGVTQTPKHLITATGQRVTLRCSPRSGDLSVYWYQQSLDQGLQFLIQYYNGEERAKGNILERFSAQQFPDLHSELNLSSLELGDSALYFCASTKSAGAPGDEQFFGPGTRLTVL.

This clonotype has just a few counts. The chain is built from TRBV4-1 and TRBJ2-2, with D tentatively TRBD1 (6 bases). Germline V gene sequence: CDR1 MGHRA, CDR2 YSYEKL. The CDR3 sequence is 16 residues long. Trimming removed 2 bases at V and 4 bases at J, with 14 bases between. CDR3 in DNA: TGCGCCAGCAGCCAAAGCAGAGTAGGGGGCACCGGGGAGCTGTTTTTT. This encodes CASSQSRVGGTGELFF.

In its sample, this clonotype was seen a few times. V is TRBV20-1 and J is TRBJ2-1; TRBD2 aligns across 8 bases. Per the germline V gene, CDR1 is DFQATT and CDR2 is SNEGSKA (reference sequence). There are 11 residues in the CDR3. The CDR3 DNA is TGCAGCACCGGGGGGGGACCTGAGCAGTTCTTC. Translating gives CSTGGGPEQFF.

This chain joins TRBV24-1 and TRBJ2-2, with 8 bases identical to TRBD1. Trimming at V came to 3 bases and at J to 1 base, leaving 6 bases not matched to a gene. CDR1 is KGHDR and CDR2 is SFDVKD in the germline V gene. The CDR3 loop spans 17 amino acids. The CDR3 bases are TGTGCCACCAGTGATCAGAGACAGGGGTGGAACACCGGGGAGCTGTTTTTT. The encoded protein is CATSDQRQGWNTGELFF.

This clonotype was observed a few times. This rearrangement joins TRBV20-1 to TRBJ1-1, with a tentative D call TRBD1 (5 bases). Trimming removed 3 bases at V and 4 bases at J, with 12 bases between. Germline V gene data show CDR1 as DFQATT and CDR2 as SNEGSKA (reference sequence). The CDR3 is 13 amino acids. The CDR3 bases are TGCAGTGCTAGGATCTGGAGGGGCACTGAAGCTTTCTTT. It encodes CSARIWRGTEAFF.

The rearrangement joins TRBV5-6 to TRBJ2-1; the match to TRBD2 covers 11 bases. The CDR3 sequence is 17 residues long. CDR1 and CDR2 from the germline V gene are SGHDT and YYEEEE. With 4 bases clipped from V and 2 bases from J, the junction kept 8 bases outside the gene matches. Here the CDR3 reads CASSPPLAGGPYNEQFF. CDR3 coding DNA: TGTGCCAGCAGCCCGCCCTTAGCGGGGGGGCCCTACAATGAGCAGTTCTTC.

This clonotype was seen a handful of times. The CDR3 here is CASSSGATGSYNEQFF. The CDR3 DNA reads as TGTGCCAGCAGTTCCGGGGCGACTGGGTCCTACAATGAGCAGTTCTTC. The chain uses TRBV28 and TRBJ2-1; possibly TRBD1 or TRBD2 for D (5 bases each). The length of the CDR3 is 16 residues. V was pared by 4 bases and J by 1 base, with 14 bases between. The germline gives CDR1 MDHEN, CDR2 SYDVKM.

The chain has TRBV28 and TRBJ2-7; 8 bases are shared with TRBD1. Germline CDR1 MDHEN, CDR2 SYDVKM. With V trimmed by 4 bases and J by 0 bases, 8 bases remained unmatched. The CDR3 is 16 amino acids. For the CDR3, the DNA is TGTGCCAGCAGTTCCCGGGGGACAGGACTCTCCTACGAGCAGTACTTC. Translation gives CASSSRGTGLSYEQYF.

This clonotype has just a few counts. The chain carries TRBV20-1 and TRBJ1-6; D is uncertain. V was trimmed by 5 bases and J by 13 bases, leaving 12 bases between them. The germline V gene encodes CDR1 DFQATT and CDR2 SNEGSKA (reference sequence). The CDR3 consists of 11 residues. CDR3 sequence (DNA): TGCAGTGCTGGATACGGTTCGCCCCTCCACTTT. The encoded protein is CSAGYGSPLHF.

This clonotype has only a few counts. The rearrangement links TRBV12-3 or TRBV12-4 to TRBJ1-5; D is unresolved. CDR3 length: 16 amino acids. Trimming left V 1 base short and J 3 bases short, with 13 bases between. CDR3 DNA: TGTGCCAGCAGTTTAGGGGCAGCTAGACCCAATCAGCCCCAGCATTTT. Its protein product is CASSLGAARPNQPQHF.

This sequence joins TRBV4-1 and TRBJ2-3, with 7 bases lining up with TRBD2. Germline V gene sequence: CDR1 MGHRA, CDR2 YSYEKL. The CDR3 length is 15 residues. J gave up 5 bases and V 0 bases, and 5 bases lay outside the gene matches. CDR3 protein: CASSQDERGLDTQYF. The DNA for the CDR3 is TGCGCCAGCAGCCAAGACGAGCGGGGATTAGATACGCAGTATTTT.

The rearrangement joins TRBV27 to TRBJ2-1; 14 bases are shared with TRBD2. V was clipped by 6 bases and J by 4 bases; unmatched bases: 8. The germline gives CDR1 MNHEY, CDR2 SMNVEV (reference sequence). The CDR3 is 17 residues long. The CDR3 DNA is TGTGCCAGCAGGACTAGCGGGGGGGCCCGTAGGTACAATGAGCAGTTCTTC. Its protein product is CASRTSGGARRYNEQFF.

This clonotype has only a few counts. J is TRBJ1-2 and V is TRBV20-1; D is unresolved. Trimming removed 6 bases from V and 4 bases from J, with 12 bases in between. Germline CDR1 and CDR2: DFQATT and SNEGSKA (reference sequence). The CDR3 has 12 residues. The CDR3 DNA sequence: TGCAGTGCCGTCCGGGAAAGCTATGGCTACACCTTC. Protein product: CSAVRESYGYTF.

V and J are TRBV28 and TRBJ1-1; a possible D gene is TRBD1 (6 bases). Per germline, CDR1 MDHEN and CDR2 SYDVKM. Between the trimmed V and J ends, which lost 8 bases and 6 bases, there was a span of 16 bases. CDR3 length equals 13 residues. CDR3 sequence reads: CASANRVPPEAFF. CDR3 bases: TGTGCCAGCGCCAACAGGGTTCCTCCTGAAGCTTTCTTT.

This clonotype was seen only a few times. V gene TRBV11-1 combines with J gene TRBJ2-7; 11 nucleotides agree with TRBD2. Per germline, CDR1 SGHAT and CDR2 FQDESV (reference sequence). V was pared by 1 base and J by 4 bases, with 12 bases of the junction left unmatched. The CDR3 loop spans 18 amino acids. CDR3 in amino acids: CASSLVWAGTSGKYEQYF. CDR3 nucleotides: TGTGCCAGCAGCTTAGTCTGGGCCGGGACTAGCGGAAAATACGAGCAGTACTTC.

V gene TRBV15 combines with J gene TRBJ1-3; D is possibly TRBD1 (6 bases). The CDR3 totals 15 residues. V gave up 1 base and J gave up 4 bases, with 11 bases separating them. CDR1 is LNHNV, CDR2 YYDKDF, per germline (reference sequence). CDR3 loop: CATSRAGTFGNTIYF. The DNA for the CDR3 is TGTGCCACCAGCAGAGCCGGGACATTCGGAAACACCATATATTTT.

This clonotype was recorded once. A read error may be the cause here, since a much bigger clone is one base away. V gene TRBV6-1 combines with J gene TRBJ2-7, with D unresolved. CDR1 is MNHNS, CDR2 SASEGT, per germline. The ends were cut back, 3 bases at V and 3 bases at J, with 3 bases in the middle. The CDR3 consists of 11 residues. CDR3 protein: CASSDDYEQYF. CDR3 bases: TGTGCCAGCAGTGACGACTACGAGCAGTACTTC.

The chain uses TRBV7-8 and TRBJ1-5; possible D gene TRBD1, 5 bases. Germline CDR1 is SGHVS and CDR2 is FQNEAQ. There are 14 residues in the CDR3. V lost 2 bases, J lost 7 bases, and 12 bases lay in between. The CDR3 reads CASSLPSRGQPQHF. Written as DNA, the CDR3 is TGTGCCAGCAGCTTACCCAGCCGGGGCCAGCCCCAGCATTTT.

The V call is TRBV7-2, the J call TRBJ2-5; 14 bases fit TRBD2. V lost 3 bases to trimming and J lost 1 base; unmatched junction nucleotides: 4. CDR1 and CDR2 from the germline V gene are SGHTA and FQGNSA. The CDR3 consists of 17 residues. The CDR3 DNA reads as TGTGCCAGCAGCTTTTCCGGACTAGCGGGGGGCCAAGAGACCCAGTACTTC. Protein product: CASSFSGLAGGQETQYF.

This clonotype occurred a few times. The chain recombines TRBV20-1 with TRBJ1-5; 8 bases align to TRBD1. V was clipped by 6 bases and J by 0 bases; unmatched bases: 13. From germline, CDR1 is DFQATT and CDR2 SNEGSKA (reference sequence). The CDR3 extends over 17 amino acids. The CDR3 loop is CSAKPTGGGYSNQPQHF. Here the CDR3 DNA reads TGCAGTGCCAAACCTACAGGGGGGGGGTATAGCAATCAGCCCCAGCATTTT.

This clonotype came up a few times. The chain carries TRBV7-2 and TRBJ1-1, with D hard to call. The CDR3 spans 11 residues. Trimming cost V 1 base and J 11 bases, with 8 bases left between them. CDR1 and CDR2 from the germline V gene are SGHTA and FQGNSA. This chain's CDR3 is CASSLVLGAFF. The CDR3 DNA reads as TGTGCCAGCAGCTTAGTACTGGGGGCTTTCTTT.